The rows below give T cell receptor beta chains drawn from one sample of a study of response to subunit inactivated influenza vaccine. TCRdb used MiXCR to reprocess the RT-PCR reads, holding one entry per CDR3 protein. Of roughly 780,000 distinct CDR3 sequences listed, about 18% were seen once; the top ten hold approximately 10%. The sequences come from PBMCs from blood, collected 5 to 6 days after vaccination. These receptors were taken from a man aged 50-59 years who received an inactivated influenza vaccine. The CDR3 runs from the conserved cysteine through the conserved F or W. D genes are given only for firm matches. Rows may omit the clone size; those that give it use once, few, many or a size class.

D gene: -; clone size: -; V gene: TRBV11-2; J gene: TRBJ1-2; CDR3 DNA: TGTGCCAGCAGCCAGGGCGCTGATGGCTACACCTTC; CDR3 protein: CASSQGADGYTF
D gene: -; clone size: few; V gene: TRBV20-1; J gene: TRBJ1-5; CDR3 DNA: TGCAGTGCGCGACAGGTCCCAAATCAGCCCCAGCATTTT; CDR3 protein: CSARQVPNQPQHF
D gene: -; clone size: -; V gene: TRBV28; J gene: TRBJ1-1; CDR3 DNA: TGTGCCAGCAGTTTATGGTTTCGGTTACGAATGAACACTGAAGCTTTCTTT; CDR3 protein: CASSLWFRLRMNTEAFF
D gene: TRBD1; clone size: -; V gene: TRBV10-3; J gene: TRBJ2-7; CDR3 DNA: TGTGCCATCAGTCCAGGGACAGGTATCTACGAGCAGTACTTC; CDR3 protein: CAISPGTGIYEQYF
D gene: TRBD2; clone size: few; V gene: TRBV20-1; J gene: TRBJ2-7; CDR3 DNA: TGCAGTCCCCTGGCCGGACTAGAAAGCTACGAGCAGTACTTC; CDR3 protein: CSPLAGLESYEQYF
D gene: -; clone size: -; V gene: TRBV6-5; J gene: TRBJ2-7; CDR3 DNA: TGTGCCAGCAGTTACGATGGGGGGCAGTACGAGCAGTACTTC; CDR3 protein: CASSYDGGQYEQYF
D gene: -; clone size: -; V gene: TRBV12-3/TRBV12-4; J gene: TRBJ1-5; CDR3 DNA: TGTGCCAGCAGTTTTGGGGGCAACAATCAGCCCCAGCATTTT; CDR3 protein: CASSFGGNNQPQHF
D gene: -; clone size: -; V gene: TRBV2; J gene: TRBJ2-3; CDR3 DNA: TGTGCCAGCAGGGTTCGTAGGACTAGCACAGATACGCAGTATTTT; CDR3 protein: CASRVRRTSTDTQYF
D gene: -; clone size: many; V gene: TRBV20-1; J gene: TRBJ2-3; CDR3 DNA: TGCAGTGCAACCGGGACTGGCCGCACAGATACGCAGTATTTT; CDR3 protein: CSATGTGRTDTQYF
D gene: TRBD2; clone size: -; V gene: TRBV3-1; J gene: TRBJ2-1; CDR3 DNA: TGTGCCAGCAGGCCCCCTATTATTAGCGGGGGGCGAAACAATGAGCAGTTCTTC; CDR3 protein: CASRPPIISGGRNNEQFF
D gene: TRBD1; clone size: many; V gene: TRBV20-1; J gene: TRBJ2-5; CDR3 DNA: TGCAGTGGGTCAACAGGGGTTTCGGCGGAGACCCAGTACTTC; CDR3 protein: CSGSTGVSAETQYF
D gene: TRBD2; clone size: -; V gene: TRBV7-6; J gene: TRBJ2-1; CDR3 DNA: TGTGCCAGCAGCCCCGAGTCAAGCGGGAGGGCACACTACAATGAGCAGTTCTTC; CDR3 protein: CASSPESSGRAHYNEQFF
D gene: TRBD1; clone size: -; V gene: TRBV5-6; J gene: TRBJ1-4; CDR3 DNA: TGTGCCAGCACCCACGGGACAGCTAATGAAAAACTGTTTTTT; CDR3 protein: CASTHGTANEKLFF
D gene: -; clone size: many; V gene: TRBV12-3/TRBV12-4; J gene: TRBJ1-2; CDR3 DNA: TGTGCCAGCAATCCAGGTGCGCGCTATGGCTACACCTTC; CDR3 protein: CASNPGARYGYTF
D gene: -; clone size: -; V gene: TRBV9; J gene: TRBJ2-7; CDR3 DNA: TGTGCCAGCAGCGTAGCGGCGGGGTCGGCCTACGAGCAGTACTTC; CDR3 protein: CASSVAAGSAYEQYF
D gene: -; clone size: few; V gene: TRBV11-2; J gene: TRBJ2-1; CDR3 DNA: TGTGCCAGCAACCCCCTTCGGCGGGACGTCTCCTACAATGAGCAGTTCTTC; CDR3 protein: CASNPLRRDVSYNEQFF
D gene: -; clone size: -; V gene: TRBV5-8; J gene: TRBJ1-2; CDR3 DNA: TGTGCCAGCAGCCGAACTGAAAGCTATGGCTACACCTTC; CDR3 protein: CASSRTESYGYTF
D gene: -; clone size: -; V gene: TRBV5-1; J gene: TRBJ1-1; CDR3 DNA: TGCGCCAGCGTTCCTGGGGGAGGGAACACTGAAGCTTTCTTT; CDR3 protein: CASVPGGGNTEAFF
D gene: -; clone size: few; V gene: TRBV20-1; J gene: TRBJ2-7; CDR3 DNA: TGCAGTGCTAGAGCAGCGGCCAGCTCCTACGAGCAGTACTTC; CDR3 protein: CSARAAASSYEQYF
D gene: -; clone size: -; V gene: TRBV4-2; J gene: TRBJ2-5; CDR3 DNA: TGTGCCAGCAGCCTCATGGGCGGACAAGGACAAGAGACCCAGTACTTC; CDR3 protein: CASSLMGGQGQETQYF
D gene: -; clone size: few; V gene: TRBV7-2; J gene: TRBJ2-3; CDR3 DNA: TGTGCCAGCAGCCTCGACTCGACTATAGCTACGCAGTATTTT; CDR3 protein: CASSLDSTIATQYF
D gene: -; clone size: many; V gene: TRBV7-2; J gene: TRBJ1-3; CDR3 DNA: TGTGCCAGCAGCACAGGAGAAAACACCATATATTTT; CDR3 protein: CASSTGENTIYF
D gene: -; clone size: -; V gene: TRBV2; J gene: TRBJ2-2; CDR3 DNA: TGTGCCAGCCTCGGCGGGACGGTGAACACCGGGGAGCTGTTTTTT; CDR3 protein: CASLGGTVNTGELFF
D gene: -; clone size: few; V gene: TRBV29-1; J gene: TRBJ2-5; CDR3 DNA: TGCAGCGTTGATTCTGGGGTAGAGACCCAGTACTTC; CDR3 protein: CSVDSGVETQYF
D gene: -; clone size: -; V gene: TRBV3-1; J gene: TRBJ2-6; CDR3 DNA: TGTGCCAGCAGTCGAAACCGGGACAACAACGTCCTGACTTTC; CDR3 protein: CASSRNRDNNVLTF
D gene: TRBD1; clone size: -; V gene: TRBV20-1; J gene: TRBJ2-7; CDR3 DNA: TGCAGTGCTGGCCGCCTGGACAGGGGATCCTACGAGCAGTACTTC; CDR3 protein: CSAGRLDRGSYEQYF
D gene: TRBD2; clone size: many; V gene: TRBV5-1; J gene: TRBJ2-7; CDR3 DNA: TGTGCCAGCAGCTTGACTAGCGGGGGTTACGAGCAGTACTTC; CDR3 protein: CASSLTSGGYEQYF
D gene: -; clone size: few; V gene: TRBV20-1; J gene: TRBJ2-4; CDR3 DNA: TGCAGTGGAGAGCTAGCTAACAAAAACATTCAGTACTTC; CDR3 protein: CSGELANKNIQYF
D gene: -; clone size: -; V gene: TRBV10-2; J gene: TRBJ2-3; CDR3 DNA: TGCGCCAGCACGGTGGCAGATACGCAGTATTTT; CDR3 protein: CASTVADTQYF
D gene: -; clone size: -; V gene: TRBV7-2; J gene: TRBJ1-1; CDR3 DNA: TGTGCCAGCAGCCTCGGTTCCGGGACGAATGAAGGTTTCTTT; CDR3 protein: CASSLGSGTNEGFF
D gene: TRBD1; clone size: -; V gene: TRBV11-2; J gene: TRBJ2-5; CDR3 DNA: TGTGCCAGCAGCTTTAGTTTTAAGACAGGGTCTAAGGAGTGGGAGACCCAGTACTTC; CDR3 protein: CASSFSFKTGSKEWETQYF
D gene: -; clone size: -; V gene: TRBV6-5; J gene: TRBJ2-7; CDR3 DNA: TGTGCCAGCAGTTTCGACAGGTGGAACTACGAGCAGTACTTC; CDR3 protein: CASSFDRWNYEQYF
D gene: -; clone size: -; V gene: TRBV7-2; J gene: TRBJ2-1; CDR3 DNA: TGTGCCAGCAGCTTTCGCTACACTGAGCAGTTCTTC; CDR3 protein: CASSFRYTEQFF
D gene: TRBD2; clone size: few; V gene: TRBV6-5; J gene: TRBJ2-1; CDR3 DNA: TGTGCCAGCAGTTACTCCCGACTAGCGGGAGACCACAATGAGCAGTTCTTC; CDR3 protein: CASSYSRLAGDHNEQFF
D gene: TRBD2; clone size: -; V gene: TRBV18; J gene: TRBJ2-7; CDR3 DNA: TGTGCCAGCTCACCACCTACTAGCGGGAGTCTCCAGCAGTACTTC; CDR3 protein: CASSPPTSGSLQQYF
D gene: -; clone size: -; V gene: TRBV10-2; J gene: TRBJ2-1; CDR3 DNA: TGCGCCAGCAGTGAAGTCGTTGTAGATGAGCAGTTCTTC; CDR3 protein: CASSEVVVDEQFF
D gene: -; clone size: -; V gene: TRBV11-1; J gene: TRBJ2-7; CDR3 DNA: TGTGCCAGCAGCTTGGAGGGAGACTACGAGCAGTACTTC; CDR3 protein: CASSLEGDYEQYF
D gene: -; clone size: -; V gene: TRBV7-2; J gene: TRBJ1-2; CDR3 DNA: TGTGCCAGCAGCTTACGGGATCCCTATGGCTACACCTTC; CDR3 protein: CASSLRDPYGYTF
D gene: TRBD1; clone size: few; V gene: TRBV29-1; J gene: TRBJ2-1; CDR3 DNA: TGCAGCGTGGATCTACCGGGACAGGGATCCTACAATGAGCAGTTCTTC; CDR3 protein: CSVDLPGQGSYNEQFF
D gene: TRBD2; clone size: many; V gene: TRBV9; J gene: TRBJ2-3; CDR3 DNA: TGTGCCAGCAGCGGGACGCGGGGGGGCCAAAACACAGATACGCAGTATTTT; CDR3 protein: CASSGTRGGQNTDTQYF
D gene: -; clone size: few; V gene: TRBV4-3; J gene: TRBJ2-2; CDR3 DNA: TGCGCCAGCAGCCAAGAGACGGTCGCGAACACCGGGGAGCTGTTTTTT; CDR3 protein: CASSQETVANTGELFF
D gene: -; clone size: -; V gene: TRBV6-1; J gene: TRBJ2-4; CDR3 DNA: TGTGCCAGCAGTGAAGCTGCCGGAAAAAACATTCAGTACTTC; CDR3 protein: CASSEAAGKNIQYF
D gene: TRBD1; clone size: -; V gene: TRBV6-2/TRBV6-3; J gene: TRBJ2-7; CDR3 DNA: TGTGCCAGCAGTCAGGACAGGGGTGGGCGCGTGGTCTACGAGCAGTACTTC; CDR3 protein: CASSQDRGGRVVYEQYF
D gene: -; clone size: few; V gene: TRBV12-3/TRBV12-4; J gene: TRBJ1-2; CDR3 DNA: TGTGCCAGCAGTTCAAAACAGACTTTCTATGGCTACACCTTC; CDR3 protein: CASSSKQTFYGYTF
D gene: TRBD1; clone size: -; V gene: TRBV9; J gene: TRBJ2-1; CDR3 DNA: TGTGCCAGCAGCGTCTGGACAGGAAACAATGAGCAGTTCTTC; CDR3 protein: CASSVWTGNNEQFF